The rows below give T cell receptor beta chains drawn from one sample of a study of graft-versus-host responses after intestinal transplantation. These receptors' targets are unknown. Data came from immunoSEQ multiplex PCR; TCRdb stores just in-frame clones and leaves some out. This table holds tens of thousands of clones, approximately 87% found once. Sequenced here: unstimulated CD4+ T cells sorted from spleen or lymph node cells, sampled before transplant. The receptors come from a human donor who was the organ donor for an intestinal transplant. Each CDR3 is given with its conserved first and last residue. A D gene is named only where the DNA matches it firmly. Size values are once, few and many counts, or a class for expanded clones, and some rows have none.

v_gene,d_gene,j_gene,abundance,CDR3aa,CDR3nt
TRBV6-5,-,TRBJ1-5,-,CASRPNRAQPQHF,TGTGCCAGCAGACCTAACAGGGCTCAGCCCCAGCATTTT
TRBV9,TRBD1,TRBJ1-2,-,CASSPQGARGYTF,TGTGCCAGCAGCCCTCAGGGGGCTCGGGGCTACACCTTC
TRBV28,-,TRBJ2-2,-,CASQRTGNTGELFF,TGTGCCAGCCAAAGAACAGGGAACACCGGGGAGCTGTTTTTT
TRBV7-6,TRBD2,TRBJ2-2,-,CASSLSAGGRTGELFF,TGTGCCAGCAGCTTATCCGCGGGGGGCCGAACCGGGGAGCTGTTTTTT
TRBV29-1,TRBD2,TRBJ2-4,-,CSVDGGLAKNIQYF,TGCAGCGTTGACGGGGGGTTGGCCAAAAACATTCAGTACTTC
TRBV7-8,-,TRBJ1-1,-,CASSPRGGTEAFF,TGTGCCAGCAGCCCCAGGGGAGGGACTGAAGCTTTCTTT
TRBV5-5,TRBD1,TRBJ1-6,-,CASSLRQTGERSPLHF,TGTGCCAGCAGCTTGCGACAGACAGGGGAACGTTCACCCCTCCACTTT
TRBV19,-,TRBJ1-1,few,CASSIIFSGTEAFF,TGTGCCAGTAGTATAATCTTCTCGGGAACTGAAGCTTTCTTT
TRBV5-1,TRBD1,TRBJ2-2,-,CASSTTGGPWTGELFF,TGCGCCAGCAGCACCACAGGGGGCCCTTGGACCGGGGAGCTGTTTTTT
TRBV19,TRBD2,TRBJ2-2,few,CASISSGLAGELFF,TGTGCCAGCATCTCTAGCGGTTTGGCCGGGGAGCTGTTTTTT
TRBV18,TRBD1,TRBJ1-2,-,CASSPLNRGLGYGYTF,TGTGCCAGCTCACCTTTGAACAGGGGGCTTGGCTATGGCTACACCTTC
TRBV6-4,TRBD2,TRBJ2-3,-,CASSAQPERSGGSTDTQYF,TGTGCCAGCAGTGCCCAACCTGAACGTAGCGGGGGCAGCACAGATACGCAGTATTTT
TRBV6-5,TRBD1,TRBJ2-2,-,CASRPTGGIPGELFF,TGTGCCAGCAGACCGACAGGGGGAATCCCCGGGGAGCTGTTTTTT
TRBV28,TRBD2,TRBJ2-3,-,CASSFPGGGTDTQYF,TGTGCCAGCAGTTTTCCGGGGGGTGGGACAGATACGCAGTATTTT
TRBV21-1,-,TRBJ2-2,-,CASSKGQNTGELFF,TGTGCCAGCAGCAAAGGACAGAACACCGGGGAGCTGTTTTTT
TRBV7-9,-,TRBJ1-2,-,CASSLRVSNYGYTF,TGTGCCAGCAGCTTGCGGGTTTCCAACTATGGCTACACCTTC
TRBV15,-,TRBJ2-1,-,CATSRGRANYNEQFF,TGTGCCACCAGCAGAGGCAGGGCTAACTACAATGAGCAGTTCTTC
TRBV10-1,TRBD2,TRBJ2-2,-,CASSGTSGGASNTGELFF,TGCGCCAGCAGTGGTACTAGCGGGGGGGCCTCGAACACCGGGGAGCTGTTTTTT
TRBV5-4,-,TRBJ2-3,-,CASSSEGLNTDTQYF,TGTGCCAGCAGCTCCGAAGGACTCAACACAGATACGCAGTATTTT
TRBV2,TRBD1,TRBJ1-4,-,CASTRDRAFNPGLFF,TGTGCCAGCACCCGGGACAGGGCTTTTAATCCCGGACTGTTTTTT
TRBV4-3,-,TRBJ2-2,-,CASSQDAAGATGELFF,TGCGCCAGCAGCCAAGATGCAGCAGGGGCCACCGGGGAGCTGTTTTTT
TRBV28,-,TRBJ1-4,-,CASSLSRQSNEKLFF,TGTGCCAGCAGTTTAAGTAGACAGAGTAATGAAAAACTGTTTTTT
TRBV4-1,TRBD1,TRBJ2-3,-,CASSQVLGQGTDTQYF,TGCGCCAGCAGCCAAGTTCTGGGACAGGGCACAGATACGCAGTATTTT
TRBV28,-,TRBJ1-6,-,CASRMTVRGNSPLHF,TGTGCCAGCAGGATGACTGTTCGCGGTAATTCACCCCTCCACTTT
TRBV2,-,TRBJ2-2,-,CASGRNTGELFF,TGTGCCAGCGGTAGGAACACCGGGGAGCTGTTTTTT
TRBV4-1,TRBD1,TRBJ2-1,-,CASSQTPGQPYNEQFF,TGCGCCAGCAGCCAGACACCGGGACAGCCCTACAATGAGCAGTTCTTC